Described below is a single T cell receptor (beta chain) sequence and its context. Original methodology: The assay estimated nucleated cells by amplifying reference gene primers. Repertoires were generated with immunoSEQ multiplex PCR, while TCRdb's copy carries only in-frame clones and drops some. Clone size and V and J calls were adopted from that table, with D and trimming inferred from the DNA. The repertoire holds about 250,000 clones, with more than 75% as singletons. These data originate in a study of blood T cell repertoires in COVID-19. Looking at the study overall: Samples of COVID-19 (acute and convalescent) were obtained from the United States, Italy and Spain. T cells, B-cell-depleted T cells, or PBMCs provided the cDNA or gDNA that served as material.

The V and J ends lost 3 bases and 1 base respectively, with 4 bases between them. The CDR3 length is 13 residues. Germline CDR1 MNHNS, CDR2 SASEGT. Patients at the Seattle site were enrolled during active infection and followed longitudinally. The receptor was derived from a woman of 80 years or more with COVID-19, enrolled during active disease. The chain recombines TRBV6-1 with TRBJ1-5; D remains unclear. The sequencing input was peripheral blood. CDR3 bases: TGTGCCAGCAGTGATTCGAGCAATCAGCCCCAGCATTTT. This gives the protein CASSDSSNQPQHF.